This T cell receptor (beta chain) is from a study of blood T cell repertoires in COVID-19. The table came from immunoSEQ multiplex PCR; TCRdb's copy has only in-frame clones and leaves some out. The table has fewer than 180,000 clones, approximately 86% seen once. The CDR3 sequence is 16 residues long. After removal of 2 bases from V and 6 bases from J, the junction contained 12 bases not matched to a gene. CDR1 and CDR2 (germline): SGHVS, FNYEAQ. This sequence joins TRBV7-6 and TRBJ2-7; 8 nucleotides agree with TRBD2. The source of this sequence is a woman aged 55-69 years with active or convalescent COVID-19. What was sequenced was peripheral blood. CDR3 DNA sequence: TGTGCCAGCAGCTTAAATGCCGGGGGGGCTCAGGGCGAGCAGTACTTC. Translated: CASSLNAGGAQGEQYF.